These 20 T cell receptor beta chains share one sample of origin, sequenced in a study of breast tumors, draining lymph nodes, adjacent tissues. One entry per CDR3 protein results from TCRdb running MiXCR on the multiplex PCR reads. The sample has some 150,000 distinct CDR3 sequences; around 35% are singletons. The lymph nodes were axillary draining lymph nodes from breast cancer patients. The sample comprised axillary lymph node tissue. The receptors stem from a female donor with breast cancer. Some clones in this sample may be carry-over from other donors' samples.

The sample holds many counts of this clonotype. The gene calls are TRBV19 and TRBJ2-1; no clear D. Germline CDR1 reads LNHDA; CDR2 reads SQIVND (reference sequence). This CDR3 contains 16 residues. Between the trimmed V and J ends, which lost 5 bases and 1 base, there was a span of 15 bases. CDR3 region: CASSLSRVESYNEQFF. The CDR3 DNA reads TGTGCCAGTAGTCTCTCACGGGTAGAGTCCTACAATGAGCAGTTCTTC.

In this sample, this clonotype turned up many times. This chain connects TRBV6-2 or TRBV6-3 to TRBJ2-7; perhaps D is TRBD1 or TRBD2 (5 bases each). Trimming stripped 2 bases from V and 9 bases from J, with 20 bases between. Germline V lookup: CDR1 MNHEY, CDR2 SVGEGT. The CDR3 is 15 amino acids. CDR3 in amino acids: CASSYPFGTQRWQYF. The CDR3 coding sequence is TGTGCCAGCAGTTACCCTTTCGGGACCCAACGGTGGCAGTACTTC.

Ten or more counts support this clonotype. This chain uses TRBV2 with TRBJ2-3; TRBD1 aligns across 8 bases. The CDR3 spans 15 residues. Germline trimming cut 6 bases from V and 1 base from J; bases unmatched to any gene: 6. The germline CDR1 and CDR2 sequences are SNHLY and FYNNEI. The CDR3 coding sequence is TGTGCCAGCAGGGAGACAGGGGTTGGCACAGATACGCAGTATTTT. Residues: CASRETGVGTDTQYF.

V gene TRBV2 combines with J gene TRBJ1-6; no definite D call. Trimming shortened V by 3 bases and J by 7 bases, and 13 bases separated the two germline ends. This CDR3 has 15 residues. The germline V gene has CDR1 SNHLY and CDR2 FYNNEI. This CDR3 reads CASSDYGSTNSPLHF. In nucleotides, the CDR3 is TGTGCCAGCAGTGATTACGGATCTACAAATTCACCCCTCCACTTT.

This clonotype was detected ten times or more. This rearrangement joins TRBV11-2 to TRBJ2-2; no firm D call. The CDR3 extends over 16 amino acids. The V end was cut by 1 base, the J end by 0 bases, with 9 bases between. Germline V gene lookup returns CDR1 SGHAT and CDR2 FQNNGV. CDR3 sequence: CASSLVLAANTGELFF. The CDR3 region has the DNA TGTGCCAGCAGCTTAGTGCTCGCCGCGAACACCGGGGAGCTGTTTTTT.

In its sample, this clonotype was seen many times. This chain links TRBV20-1 with TRBJ2-7, with D tentatively TRBD1 (6 bases). The V and J ends lost 6 bases and 5 bases respectively, with 17 bases between them. The germline V gene has CDR1 DFQATT and CDR2 SNEGSKA (reference sequence). The CDR3 length is 13 residues. The CDR3 protein is CSANAGASHEQYF. CDR3 nucleotide sequence: TGCAGTGCCAATGCAGGGGCTTCCCACGAGCAGTACTTC.

In the case of this clonotype: It is unclear where the CDR3 begins or ends on the DNA, so no DNA is shown, and the CDR3 is as TCRdb lists it. The chain has TRBV25-1 and TRBJ2-5; TRBD2, the D gene given by the table, was not confirmed from the DNA. The CDR3 spans 18 residues, counting both ends. Germline V lookup: CDR1 MGHDK, CDR2 SYGVNS. This CDR3 reads CASSFYICSARVGETQYF.

This clonotype was detected ten times or more. The chain links TRBV6-5 to TRBJ2-1, with TRBD1 as a possible D gene (5 bases). V was pared by 8 bases and J by 7 bases, with 15 bases between. The CDR3 extends over 13 amino acids. Germline V gives CDR1 MNHEY, CDR2 SVGAGI. The DNA of the CDR3 is TGTGCCAGCGCGTCAGGGCCAAGGAATGAGCAGTTCTTC. The encoded protein is CASASGPRNEQFF.

Comments on this clonotype: A much larger clonotype is one base distant, so this may be a read error. The CDR3 DNA reads TGCGCCAGCAGCGGCGGGGGACCCGAAAACCTGTTTTTT. This gives the protein CASSGGGPENLFF. V gene TRBV5-1 combines with J gene TRBJ1-4; a weak D match, TRBD1 (5 bases). The CDR3 is made up of 13 amino acids. CDR1 is SGHRS, CDR2 YFSETQ, per germline.

This clonotype was seen a handful of times. J is TRBJ1-5 and V is TRBV6-1; the D gene is possibly TRBD1 (5 bases). Deletions cut 5 bases from V and 2 bases from J, with 16 bases between. The CDR3 is 16 residues long. Germline CDR1 reads MNHNS; CDR2 reads SASEGT. The CDR3, as DNA: TGTGCCAGCAGTCAACCCGGGGGGACGGGCAATCAGCCCCAGCATTTT. Translating gives CASSQPGGTGNQPQHF.

This clonotype was seen many times. The CDR3 protein is CSVEDPTARETQYF. CDR3 sequence (DNA): TGCAGCGTTGAAGATCCGACGGCTCGAGAGACCCAGTACTTC. V and J are TRBV29-1 and TRBJ2-5; D is ambiguous. This CDR3 has 14 residues. The ends were cut back, 0 bases at V and 4 bases at J, with 12 bases in the middle. Germline loops: CDR1 SQVTM, CDR2 ANQGSEA.

V usage is TRBV24-1 and J usage is TRBJ2-5; 8 bases align to TRBD1. V shed 0 bases, J shed 0 bases, and the junction held 5 bases outside the gene matches. CDR1 and CDR2 from the germline V gene are KGHDR and SFDVKD. The CDR3 totals 17 residues. The CDR3 is CATSDLAGGRDQETQYF. The CDR3 DNA reads TGTGCCACCAGTGATTTGGCAGGGGGCCGTGACCAAGAGACCCAGTACTTC.

This clonotype has ten or more counts. J is TRBJ2-3 and V is TRBV20-1; possible D gene TRBD1, 5 bases. This CDR3 spans 14 amino acids. Trimming took 6 bases from V and 6 from J, leaving 19 bases between them. CDR1 is DFQATT and CDR2 is SNEGSKA in the germline V gene (reference sequence). The CDR3: CSARTFEDMDTQYF. The CDR3 DNA sequence: TGCAGTGCCAGGACATTCGAGGACATGGATACGCAGTATTTT.

This clonotype has ten or more counts. The chain carries TRBV5-5 and TRBJ2-7; D gene unclear. The germline CDR1 and CDR2 sequences are SGHKS and YYEKEE (reference sequence). Trimming removed 1 base at V and 2 bases at J, with 7 bases between. CDR3 size: 13 residues. Here the CDR3 reads CASSLTNPYEQYF. CDR3 bases: TGTGCCAGCAGCTTGACTAACCCCTACGAGCAGTACTTC.

This clonotype was recorded many times. The rearrangement joins TRBV5-1 to TRBJ2-7, with 8 bases aligning to TRBD1. The V and J ends lost 7 bases and 2 bases, in that order; junction bases with no gene match: 11. Germline values: CDR1 SGHRS, CDR2 YFSETQ. CDR3 size: 15 residues. CDR3 in amino acids: CASRSTGQGTYEQYF. Written as DNA, the CDR3 is TGCGCCAGCCGGTCGACTGGACAGGGAACCTACGAGCAGTACTTC.

This clonotype was detected many times. V and J are TRBV7-8 and TRBJ2-5; TRBD2 matches 14 bases. The junction had 8 bases not matched to a gene; V was cut back by 7 bases and J by 7 bases. The CDR3 extends over 15 amino acids. Germline V gives CDR1 SGHVS, CDR2 FQNEAQ. The CDR3 is CASTGLAGGLGTQYF. The CDR3 bases are TGTGCCAGCACCGGACTAGCGGGGGGATTGGGGACCCAGTACTTC.

This chain connects TRBV28 to TRBJ2-7; 8 bases line up with TRBD1. The length of the CDR3 is 14 residues. The V gene's germline CDR1 is MDHEN and CDR2 SYDVKM. V lost 6 bases, J lost 3 bases, and 7 bases stayed unmatched. Here the CDR3 DNA reads TGTGCCAGCAGCCGGACAGGGAGGTACTACGAGCAGTACTTC. Translating gives CASSRTGRYYEQYF.

This clonotype was seen many times. This rearrangement joins TRBV5-1 to TRBJ2-5, with TRBD2 matching over 12 bases. CDR1 is SGHRS, CDR2 YFSETQ, per germline. With V trimmed by 5 bases and J by 4 bases, 9 bases remained unmatched. This CDR3 is 16 amino acids long. In DNA form, the CDR3 reads TGCGCCAGCAGTTTGTTGACTAGCGGGAGAGGAGAGACCCAGTACTTC. Its translation: CASSLLTSGRGETQYF.

This clonotype was found many times. This chain links TRBV2 with TRBJ2-5; 8 bases are shared with TRBD1. There are 16 residues in the CDR3. V lost 2 bases, J lost 2 bases, and 7 bases stayed unmatched. The germline V gene encodes CDR1 SNHLY and CDR2 FYNNEI. The CDR3 DNA reads as TGTGCCAGCAGTGAACTTAGGGACAGGCCACAAGAGACCCAGTACTTC. The encoded protein is CASSELRDRPQETQYF.

This clonotype was seen ten or more times. The chain links TRBV3-1 to TRBJ2-3; D ambiguous. The CDR3 spans 13 residues. The V gene lost 0 bases and the J gene lost 6 bases, with 7 bases spanning the gap. Germline V gives CDR1 LGHDT, CDR2 YNNKEL (reference sequence). DNA of the CDR3: TGTGCCAGCAGCCAAGATATCCTGGATACGCAGTATTTT. It specifies CASSQDILDTQYF.